These 22 T cell receptor beta chains were sequenced from one sample in a study of sequential checkpoint blockade in melanoma. Profiled with immunoSEQ multiplex PCR; TCRdb holds only in-frame clones, not every one. Of under 25,000 clones listed, around 88% are singletons. Treatment described: randomized to nivolumab then ipilimumab (arm A) or the reverse (arm B). The specimen was CD8+ T cells sorted from blood (inferred from file names), collected from a patient given nivolumab and ipilimumab in sequence. All receptors come from a human donor with melanoma.

V gene TRBV5-1 combines with J gene TRBJ2-1, with TRBD1 matching over 9 bases. After removal of 0 bases from V and 3 bases from J, the junction contained 1 base not matched to a gene. Germline V CDR1 and CDR2: SGHRS, YFSETQ. The CDR3 is made up of 15 amino acids. The CDR3 sequence is CASSLGTGDYNEQFF. CDR3 bases: TGCGCCAGCAGCTTGGGGACAGGGGACTACAATGAGCAGTTCTTC.

V usage is TRBV6-5 and J usage is TRBJ1-2; 7 bases are a match to TRBD1. CDR1 and CDR2 (germline): MNHEY, SVGAGI. V was clipped by 3 bases and J by 6 bases; unmatched bases: 4. The CDR3 contains 13 residues. The CDR3 DNA sequence: TGTGCCAGCAGTTATGGGACAGTCGATGGCTACACCTTC. It encodes CASSYGTVDGYTF.

The rearrangement links TRBV30 to TRBJ1-3; D not certain. This CDR3 contains 14 residues. Germline lookup yields CDR1 GTSNPN and CDR2 SVGIG (reference sequence). The ends were cut back, 3 bases at V and 8 bases at J, with 17 bases in the middle. CDR3 in amino acids: CAWSVLSGLDTIYF. DNA for the CDR3: TGTGCCTGGAGCGTTCTGTCGGGTTTGGACACCATATATTTT.

The rearrangement uses TRBV27 and TRBJ2-7; D may be TRBD2 (6 bases). The CDR3 extends over 15 amino acids. Germline V lookup: CDR1 MNHEY, CDR2 SMNVEV (reference sequence). V lost 8 bases to trimming and J lost 2 bases, with 19 bases between them. CDR3 nucleotide sequence: TGTGCCAGCGCCGAGGGGCAGTGGGGGGCCTACGAGCAGTACTTC. Protein sequence: CASAEGQWGAYEQYF.

The chain joins TRBV27 to TRBJ1-2; 9 bases are shared with TRBD1. The V and J ends lost 4 bases and 14 bases, in that order; junction bases with no gene match: 11. CDR3 length: 13 amino acids. Germline V gives CDR1 MNHEY, CDR2 SMNVEV (reference sequence). CDR3 residues: CASSSPSGQGLTF. In DNA, the CDR3 is TGTGCCAGCAGTTCGCCGTCGGGACAGGGCCTGACCTTC.

The chain employs TRBV28 and TRBJ1-3, with TRBD1 matching 7 bases. The CDR3 sequence is 16 residues long. Germline loops: CDR1 MDHEN, CDR2 SYDVKM. V shed 5 bases and J 1 base; nucleotides not matched to a gene: 8. The CDR3 reads CASSPTDRRSGNTIYF. The CDR3 region has the DNA TGTGCCAGCAGTCCCACGGACAGGCGGTCTGGAAACACCATATATTTT.

The chain has TRBV28 and TRBJ2-7; maybe TRBD1 (5 bases). The V and J ends lost 6 bases and 4 bases respectively, with 10 bases between them. Germline values: CDR1 MDHEN, CDR2 SYDVKM. CDR3 length: 12 amino acids. The CDR3 loop reads CASSPDSYEQYF. Written as DNA, the CDR3 is TGTGCCAGCAGCCCCGACAGTTACGAGCAGTACTTC.

CDR3 region: CASSEVGETQYF. The CDR3 nucleotides read TGTGCCAGCAGCGAGGTTGGGGAGACCCAGTACTTC. This sequence joins TRBV28 and TRBJ2-5; D remains unclear. The CDR3 spans 12 residues. Germline V CDR1 and CDR2: MDHEN, SYDVKM. Trimming pared 6 bases from V and 5 bases from J, leaving 10 bases between.

The rearrangement links TRBV29-1 to TRBJ2-5; 7 bases agree with TRBD2. The DNA end is more similar to TRBJ2-7, so the J call may be wrong. CDR1 and CDR2 from the germline V gene are SQVTM and ANQGSEA. CDR3 length equals 12 residues. The CDR3: CSVELADYEQYF. CDR3 coding DNA: TGCAGCGTTGAGCTAGCGGATTACGAGCAGTACTTC.

This clone was recorded only once. This chain uses TRBV27 with TRBJ1-6; TRBD1 matches 7 bases. The CDR3 sequence is 16 residues long. Looked up from germline, CDR1 is MNHEY and CDR2 is SMNVEV (reference sequence). V gave up 4 bases and J gave up 6 bases; unmatched junction bases: 9. CDR3 DNA: TGTGCCAGCAGTTACGCAGGGGGAATTCGTAATTCACCCCTCCACTTT. Translated: CASSYAGGIRNSPLHF.

The chain recombines TRBV28 with TRBJ2-7; possibly TRBD1 for D (5 bases). The CDR3 loop spans 14 amino acids. V was pared by 5 bases and J by 2 bases, with 13 bases between. Germline values: CDR1 MDHEN, CDR2 SYDVKM. The CDR3 loop is CASSRAAGPYEQYF. The CDR3 bases are TGTGCCAGCAGTAGGGCAGCAGGGCCCTACGAGCAGTACTTC.

The rearrangement joins TRBV10-1 to TRBJ2-1; possibly TRBD1 for D (6 bases). Germline V gene data show CDR1 as WNHNN and CDR2 as SYGVQD (reference sequence). This CDR3 has 13 amino acids. Between the trimmed V and J ends, which lost 7 bases and 7 bases, there was a span of 14 bases. Here the CDR3 DNA reads TGCGCCAGCAAGGCAGGGGAGAGGAATGAGCAGTTCTTC. Translated, it gives CASKAGERNEQFF.

Note on this clone: The junction does not match germline at one end; this may be a read error. The J gene is TRBJ2-7, the V gene TRBV7-9; 7 nucleotides match TRBD2. This CDR3 spans 16 amino acids. Germline-derived CDR1 and CDR2 are SEHNR and FQNEAQ (reference sequence). This CDR3 is CASSFHGTTASHEQYF. The CDR3 DNA is TGTGCCAGCAGCTTTCACGGGACTACGGCCTCCCACGAGCAGTACTTC.

The chain carries TRBV9 and TRBJ2-2, with D perhaps matching TRBD1 (8 bases). The length of the CDR3 is 14 residues. The V gene's germline CDR1 is SGDLS and CDR2 YYNGEE. The V and J ends lost 4 bases and 3 bases respectively, with 10 bases between them. DNA of the CDR3: TGTGCCAGCAGCACAGGGGGGGACACCGGGGAGCTGTTTTTT. Its protein product is CASSTGGDTGELFF.

The chain joins TRBV28 to TRBJ2-7; 7 bases fit TRBD1. Trimming at V came to 3 bases and at J to 0 bases, leaving 8 bases not matched to a gene. The CDR3 is 16 residues long. Germline values: CDR1 MDHEN, CDR2 SYDVKM. The chain's CDR3 is CASSFPDRLSSYEQYF. Here the CDR3 DNA reads TGTGCCAGCAGTTTCCCGGACAGGTTAAGCTCCTACGAGCAGTACTTC.

On this clone: Distinct nucleotide sequences in the sample also encode this CDR3. The chain joins TRBV2 to TRBJ2-7, with D unclear. The V end lost 3 bases, the J end lost 6 bases, and 3 bases lay between the germline ends. The CDR3 spans 10 residues. The germline gives CDR1 SNHLY, CDR2 FYNNEI. The CDR3 protein is CASSDREQYF. CDR3 DNA: TGTGCCAGCAGTGATCGCGAGCAGTACTTC.

The chain's CDR3 is CASSPDRGPYNEQFF. The CDR3 bases are TGTGCCAGCAGCCCGGACAGGGGCCCCTACAATGAGCAGTTCTTC. The chain couples TRBV6-6 to TRBJ2-1, with 9 bases lining up with TRBD1. V lost 6 bases and J lost 2; bases outside the gene matches: 5. This CDR3 has 15 residues. The germline gives CDR1 MNHNY, CDR2 SVGAGI (reference sequence).

This clone occurred a few times. The chain is built from TRBV19 and TRBJ2-7; 7 positions agree with TRBD2. CDR3 length equals 14 residues. V gave up 9 bases and J gave up 0 bases; unmatched junction bases: 8. CDR1 is LNHDA, CDR2 SQIVND, per germline (reference sequence). CDR3 DNA: TGTGCCAGCGCCTGGGGCGGGAGCTCCTACGAGCAGTACTTC. Translated, it gives CASAWGGSSYEQYF.

This clone occurred a few times. V and J are TRBV29-1 and TRBJ2-3, with a tentative D call TRBD1 (6 bases). Germline V CDR1 and CDR2: SQVTM, ANQGSEA. The CDR3 runs to 13 residues. V was cut by 7 bases and J by 2 bases, with 13 bases left in between. The CDR3 here is CSAGTPITDTQYF. As DNA, the CDR3 is TGCAGCGCAGGGACACCCATCACAGATACGCAGTATTTT.

This chain connects TRBV28 to TRBJ1-3; D unresolved. CDR3 length: 18 residues. The germline V gene encodes CDR1 MDHEN and CDR2 SYDVKM. V was shortened by 6 bases and J by 4 bases, with 25 bases between the two germline ends. CDR3 DNA: TGTGCCAGCAGCCGTCCCCCGGACGGGGATCTTCTGGGAAACACCATATATTTT. Protein product: CASSRPPDGDLLGNTIYF.

V usage is TRBV7-9 and J usage is TRBJ1-1; D is perhaps TRBD1 (6 bases). Trimming shortened V by 5 bases and J by 4 bases, and 14 bases separated the two germline ends. Germline V gene sequence: CDR1 SEHNR, CDR2 FQNEAQ (reference sequence). This CDR3 region has 14 residues. CDR3 DNA: TGTGCCAGCAGCCAAGTAACAGGGTTCACTGAAGCTTTCTTT. This sequence encodes CASSQVTGFTEAFF.

This clone is medium-sized (0.01 to 0.1%). The chain links TRBV7-2 to TRBJ1-5; tentatively, D is TRBD1 (5 bases). Germline V gene sequence: CDR1 SGHTA, CDR2 FQGNSA. The CDR3 runs 14 residues. The germline V and J ends were trimmed by 2 bases and 6 bases, with 11 bases remaining between them. The CDR3 reads CASSLCSGCQPQHF. The CDR3 DNA reads TGTGCCAGCAGCTTATGTTCAGGGTGTCAGCCCCAGCATTTT. The full variable domain, rest sourced from reference TRBV7-2 and TRBJ1-5, is GAGVSQSPSNKVTEKGKDVELRCDPISGHTALYWYRQSLGQGLEFLIYFQGNSAPDKSGLPSDRFSAERTGGSVSTLTIQRTQQEDSAVYLCASSLCSGCQPQHFGDGTRLSIL.